This T cell receptor (beta chain) stems from a study of blood T cells in healthy people across ages. Study-level findings and limits: Among long-lived donors, naive CD4+ cells were more numerous and diversity higher than in aged donors.

As to this clonotype: Its cognate antigen is unknown.

Primers used in a second PCR of about 7 to 12 cycles were a sample-barcoded 5' primer and a J-beta primer mix. One entry per CDR3 protein results from TCRdb running MiXCR on the 5' RACE reads. The sample contains some 850,000 distinct CDR3 sequences, roughly 25% of which appear only once. CDR3 length: 14 residues. Germline values: CDR1 LGHNT, CDR2 FRNRAP. This sample also belongs to another study, concerning T cells of mothers and their children. That source notes: The entire RNA extract went into cDNA synthesis at approximately 1.5 ug per 15 ul. From each mother came over 8 million TCR beta CDR3 reads, and from each child came roughly 2.9 million.

V usage is TRBV12-5 and J usage is TRBJ2-5, with unresolved D. The J call is in doubt because the DNA end fits TRBJ2-7 better. The receptor's source is a boy aged 5-17 years in good health. The sequenced sample consisted of blood. The CDR3: CASGLGLNSDEQYF. CDR3 sequence (DNA): TGTGCTAGTGGTTTGGGGTTGAATTCCGACGAGCAGTACTTC.